This paragraph reports one T cell receptor beta chain. Generated by immunoSEQ multiplex PCR, the TCRdb table keeps only in-frame clones and is missing some. Of fewer than 350,000 clones in the sample, around 86% were seen once. The V gene's germline CDR1 is SGHTA and CDR2 FQGTGA. V shed 2 bases and J 4 bases; nucleotides not matched to a gene: 3. The CDR3 has 15 residues. This sample is drawn from a study of blood T cell repertoires in COVID-19. This TCR came from a woman aged 40 to 50 who had recovered from COVID-19. V is TRBV7-3 and J is TRBJ2-1; 9 bases match TRBD2. Sequencing was done on a sample of PBMCs or T cells enriched from blood (not recorded which). CDR3 residues: CASSLLAGRYNEQFF. The CDR3, as DNA: TGTGCCAGCAGCTTACTAGCGGGACGTTACAATGAGCAGTTCTTC.